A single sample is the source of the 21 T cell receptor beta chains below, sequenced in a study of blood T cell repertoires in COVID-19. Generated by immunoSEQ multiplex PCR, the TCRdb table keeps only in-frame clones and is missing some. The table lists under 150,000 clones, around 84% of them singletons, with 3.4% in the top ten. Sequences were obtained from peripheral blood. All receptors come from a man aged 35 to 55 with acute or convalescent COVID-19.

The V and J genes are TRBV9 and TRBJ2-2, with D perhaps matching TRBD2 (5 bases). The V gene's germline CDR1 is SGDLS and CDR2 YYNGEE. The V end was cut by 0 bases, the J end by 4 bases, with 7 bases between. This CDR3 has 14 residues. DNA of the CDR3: TGTGCCAGCAGCGTAGCGGGGAGCACCGGGGAGCTGTTTTTT. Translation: CASSVAGSTGELFF.

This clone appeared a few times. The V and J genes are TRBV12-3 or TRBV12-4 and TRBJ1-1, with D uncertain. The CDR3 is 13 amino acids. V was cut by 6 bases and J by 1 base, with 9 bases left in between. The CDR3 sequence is CASSPPSNTEAFF. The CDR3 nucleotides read TGTGCCAGCAGCCCCCCCTCGAACACTGAAGCTTTCTTT.

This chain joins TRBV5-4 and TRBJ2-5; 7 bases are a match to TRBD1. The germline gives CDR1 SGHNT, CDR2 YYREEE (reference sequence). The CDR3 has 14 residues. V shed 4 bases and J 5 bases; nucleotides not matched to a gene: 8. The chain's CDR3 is CASSDRRGTETQYF. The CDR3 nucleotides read TGTGCCAGCAGCGACCGCAGGGGGACGGAGACCCAGTACTTC.

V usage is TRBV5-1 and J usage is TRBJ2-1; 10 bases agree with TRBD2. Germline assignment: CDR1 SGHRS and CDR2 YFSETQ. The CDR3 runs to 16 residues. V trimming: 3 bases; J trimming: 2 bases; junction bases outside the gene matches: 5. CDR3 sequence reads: CASSYVAGGTYNEQFF. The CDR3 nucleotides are TGCGCCAGCAGCTACGTAGCGGGGGGAACCTACAATGAGCAGTTCTTC. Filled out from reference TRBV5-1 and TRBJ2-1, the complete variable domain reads KAGVTQTPRYLIKTRGQQVTLSCSPISGHRSVSWYQQTPGQGLQFLFEYFSETQRNKGNFPGRFSGRQFSNSRSEMNVSTLELGDSALYLCASSYVAGGTYNEQFFGPGTRLTVL.

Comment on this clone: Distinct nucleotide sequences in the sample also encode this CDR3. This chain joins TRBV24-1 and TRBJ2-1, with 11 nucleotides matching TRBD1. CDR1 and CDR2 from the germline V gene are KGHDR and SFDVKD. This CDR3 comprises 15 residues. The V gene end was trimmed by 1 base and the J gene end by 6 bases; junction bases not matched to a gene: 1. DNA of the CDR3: TGTGCCACCAGTGATTTAGGGACAGGGGGCAATGAGCAGTTCTTC. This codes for CATSDLGTGGNEQFF.

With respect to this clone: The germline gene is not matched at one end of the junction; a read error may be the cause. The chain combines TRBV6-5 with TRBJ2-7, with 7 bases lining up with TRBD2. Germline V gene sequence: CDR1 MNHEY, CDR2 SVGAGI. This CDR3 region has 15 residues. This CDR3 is CASSYSFGGDYEQYF. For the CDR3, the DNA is TGTGCCAGCAGCTACTCTTTTGGGGGGGACTACGAGCAGTACTTC.

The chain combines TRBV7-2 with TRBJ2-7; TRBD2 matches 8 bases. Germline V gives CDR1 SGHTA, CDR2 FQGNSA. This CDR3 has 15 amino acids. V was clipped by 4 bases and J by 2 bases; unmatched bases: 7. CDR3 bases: TGTGCCAGCAGCTCCAATAGCGGGGCAACCTACGAGCAGTACTTC. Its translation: CASSSNSGATYEQYF.

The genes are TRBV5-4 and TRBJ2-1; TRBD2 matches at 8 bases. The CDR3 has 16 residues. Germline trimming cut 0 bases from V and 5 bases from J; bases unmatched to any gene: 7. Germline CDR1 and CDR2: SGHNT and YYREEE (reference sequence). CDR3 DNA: TGTGCCAGCAGCTTGGGGGCGGGGGGACCACACAATGAGCAGTTCTTC. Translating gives CASSLGAGGPHNEQFF.

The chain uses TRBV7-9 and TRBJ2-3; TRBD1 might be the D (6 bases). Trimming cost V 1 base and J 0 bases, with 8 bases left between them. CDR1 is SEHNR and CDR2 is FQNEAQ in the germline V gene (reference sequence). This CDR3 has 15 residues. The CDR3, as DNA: TGTGCCAGCAGCTTAGACAGGGTGAGCACAGATACGCAGTATTTT. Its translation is CASSLDRVSTDTQYF.

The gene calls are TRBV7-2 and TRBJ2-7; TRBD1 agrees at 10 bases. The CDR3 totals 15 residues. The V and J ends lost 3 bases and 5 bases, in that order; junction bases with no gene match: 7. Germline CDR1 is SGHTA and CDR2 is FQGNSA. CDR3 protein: CASSFRQGAADEQYF. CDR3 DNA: TGTGCCAGCAGCTTTCGACAGGGGGCGGCTGACGAGCAGTACTTC. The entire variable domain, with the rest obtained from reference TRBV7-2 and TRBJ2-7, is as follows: GAGVSQSPSNKVTEKGKDVELRCDPISGHTALYWYRQSLGQGLEFLIYFQGNSAPDKSGLPSDRFSAERTGGSVSTLTIQRTQQEDSAVYLCASSFRQGAADEQYFGPGTRLTVT.

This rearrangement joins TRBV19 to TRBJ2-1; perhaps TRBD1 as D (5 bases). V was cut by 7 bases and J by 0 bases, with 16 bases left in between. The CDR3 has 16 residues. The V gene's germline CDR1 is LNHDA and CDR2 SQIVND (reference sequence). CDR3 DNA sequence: TGTGCCAGTAATATCCAGGGCTTGAGCTCCTACAATGAGCAGTTCTTC. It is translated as CASNIQGLSSYNEQFF. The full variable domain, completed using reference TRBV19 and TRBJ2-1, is DGGITQSPKYLFRKEGQNVTLSCEQNLNHDAMYWYRQDPGQGLRLIYYSQIVNDFQKGDIAEGYSVSREKKESFPLTVTSAQKNPTAFYLCASNIQGLSSYNEQFFGPGTRLTVL.

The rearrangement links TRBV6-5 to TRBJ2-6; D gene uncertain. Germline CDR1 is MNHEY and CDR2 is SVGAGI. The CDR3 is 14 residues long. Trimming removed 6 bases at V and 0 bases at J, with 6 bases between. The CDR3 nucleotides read TGTGCCAGCAGCTTCGTCTCTGGGGCCAACGTCCTGACTTTC. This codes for CASSFVSGANVLTF.

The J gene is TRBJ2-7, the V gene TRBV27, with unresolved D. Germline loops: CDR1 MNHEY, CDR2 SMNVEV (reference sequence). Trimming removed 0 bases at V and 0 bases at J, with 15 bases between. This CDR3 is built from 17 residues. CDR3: CASSLSPKSFYSYEQYF. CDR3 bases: TGTGCCAGCAGTTTATCGCCTAAAAGCTTCTACTCCTACGAGCAGTACTTC.

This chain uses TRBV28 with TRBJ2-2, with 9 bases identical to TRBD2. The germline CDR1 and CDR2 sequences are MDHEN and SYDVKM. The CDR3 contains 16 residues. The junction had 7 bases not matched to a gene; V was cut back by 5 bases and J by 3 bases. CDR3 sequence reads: CASSPGLAIYTGELFF. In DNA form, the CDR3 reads TGTGCCAGCAGTCCCGGACTAGCGATTTACACCGGGGAGCTGTTTTTT. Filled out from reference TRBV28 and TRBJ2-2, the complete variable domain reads DVKVTQSSRYLVKRTGEKVFLECVQDMDHENMFWYRQDPGLGLRLIYFSYDVKMKEKGDIPEGYSVSREKKERFSLILESASTNQTSMYLCASSPGLAIYTGELFFGEGSRLTVL.

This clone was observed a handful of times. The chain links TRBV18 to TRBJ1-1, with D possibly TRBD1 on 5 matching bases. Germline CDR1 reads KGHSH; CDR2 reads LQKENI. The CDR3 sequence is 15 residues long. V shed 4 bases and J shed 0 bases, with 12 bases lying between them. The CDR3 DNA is TGTGCCAGCTCACTCTTCGGGGGTGTGAACACTGAAGCTTTCTTT. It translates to CASSLFGGVNTEAFF.

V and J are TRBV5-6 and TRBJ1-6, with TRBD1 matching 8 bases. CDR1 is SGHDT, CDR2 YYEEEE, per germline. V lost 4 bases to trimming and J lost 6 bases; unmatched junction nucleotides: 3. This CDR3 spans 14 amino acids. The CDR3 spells CASSPDRGNSPLHF. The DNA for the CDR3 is TGTGCCAGCAGCCCCGACAGGGGTAATTCACCCCTCCACTTT.

CDR3 sequence reads: CASSPGQNYGYTF. The CDR3 DNA reads TGTGCCAGCAGTCCGGGACAGAATTATGGCTACACCTTC. The chain uses TRBV2 and TRBJ1-2; 7 nucleotides match TRBD1. The V segment lost 5 bases and the J segment 5 bases; nucleotides outside the gene matches: 5. Germline CDR1 and CDR2: SNHLY and FYNNEI. CDR3 length equals 13 residues.

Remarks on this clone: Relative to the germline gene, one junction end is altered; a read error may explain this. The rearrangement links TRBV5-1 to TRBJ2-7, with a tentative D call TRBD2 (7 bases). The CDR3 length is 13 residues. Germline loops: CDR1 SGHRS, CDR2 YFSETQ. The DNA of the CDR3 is TGCGCCCGCAGCTGGGGGGGGCTCTCCGAGCAGTACTTC. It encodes CARSWGGLSEQYF.

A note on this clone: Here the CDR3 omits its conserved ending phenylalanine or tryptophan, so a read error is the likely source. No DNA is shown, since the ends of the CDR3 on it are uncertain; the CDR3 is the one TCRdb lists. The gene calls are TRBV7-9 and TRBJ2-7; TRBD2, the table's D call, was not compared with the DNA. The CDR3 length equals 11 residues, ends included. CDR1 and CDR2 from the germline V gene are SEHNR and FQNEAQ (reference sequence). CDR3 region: CASSSQWDYRL.

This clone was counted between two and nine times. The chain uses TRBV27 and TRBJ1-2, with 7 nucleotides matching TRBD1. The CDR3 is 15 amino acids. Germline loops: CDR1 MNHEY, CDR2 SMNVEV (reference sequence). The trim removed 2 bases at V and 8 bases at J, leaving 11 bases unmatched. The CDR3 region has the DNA TGTGCCAGCAGTTTACAATCATTTGGACAGGCCGGCTACACCTTC. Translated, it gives CASSLQSFGQAGYTF.

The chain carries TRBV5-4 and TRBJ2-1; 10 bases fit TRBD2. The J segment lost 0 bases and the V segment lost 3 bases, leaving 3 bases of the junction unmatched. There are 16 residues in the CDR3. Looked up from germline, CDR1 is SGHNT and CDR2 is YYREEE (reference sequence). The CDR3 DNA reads TGTGCCAGCAGCTCACTAGCGGGGAGCTCCTACAATGAGCAGTTCTTC. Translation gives CASSSLAGSSYNEQFF.